Given below is one TCR beta chain in context. This sample was taken from a study of shared clonotypes between healthy human individuals. Libraries were prepared by immunoSEQ multiplex PCR; TCRdb keeps only in-frame clonotypes and omits some of them. The sample consists of about 680,000 clones, about 80% of them appearing once. This CDR3 has 13 amino acids. The germline CDR1 and CDR2 sequences are MGHDK and SYGVNS. V dropped 5 bases and J dropped 5 bases, with 12 bases sitting between them. The sequenced sample was memory CD4+ T cells sorted from blood. Described subset: CD45RA-negative fraction. The TCR comes from a woman aged 25-40 years in good health. The rearrangement uses TRBV25-1 and TRBJ1-1; D is possibly TRBD1 (6 bases). Here the CDR3 reads CASSFQGRTEAFF. The CDR3 DNA reads TGTGCCAGCAGTTTCCAGGGGAGGACTGAAGCTTTCTTT.